One and the same sample provided the 3 T cell receptor beta chains below, sequenced in a study of tissue T cells after allogeneic stem cell transplantation. Profiled with immunoSEQ multiplex PCR; TCRdb holds only in-frame clones, not every one. The sample carries about 48,000 clones, around 67% recorded once. The sample taken for sequencing was sorted cells pooled from one or two spleens. These receptors were obtained from a pool of C57BL/6 mice in good health.

Concerning this clone itself: Gene names and germline match the mouse. The DNA ends 1 residue before the CDR3 does, and the rest of the CDR3 is filled in from the germline J gene. The chain links TRBV13-1 to TRBJ1-1, with unresolved D. V was cut by 0 bases and J by 0 bases, with 3 bases left in between. This CDR3 spans 13 amino acids. Germline V CDR1 and CDR2: NSHNY, SYGAGN. The CDR3 bases that were read are TGTGCCAGCAGTGATGCTTCAAACACAGAAGTCTTC. Amino acid sequence: CASSDASNTEVF. From start to end, the CDR3 is CASSDASNTEVFF.

Worth noting for this clone: Gene and germline names: mouse. Read sequence stops 1 residue before the CDR3 end, and the germline J gene provides the missing end. The same CDR3 arises from other DNA sequences in this sample as well. The chain carries TRBV1 and TRBJ2-5, with 7 bases aligning to TRBD2. This CDR3 is 14 amino acids long. Germline CDR1 reads NSQYPW; CDR2 reads LRSPGD (reference sequence). V was pared by 0 bases and J by 6 bases, with 3 bases of the junction left unmatched. This CDR3 reads CTCSADGGKDTQYF. CDR3 DNA, as far as it was read: TGCACCTGCAGTGCAGATGGGGGGAAGGACACCCAGTAC.

On this clone itself: Germline and genes here are mouse. The read ends 1 residue early relative to the CDR3; the germline J gene fills the gap. The gene calls are TRBV12-1 and TRBJ2-1, with 9 bases matching TRBD2. J was trimmed by 7 bases and V by 0 bases; bases with no gene match: 6. Germline loops: CDR1 SGHSN, CDR2 HYEKVE. The CDR3 is made up of 15 amino acids. CDR3 DNA (partial): TGTGCCAGCTCTCTCTGGGGGGGCGCTTTAGCTGAGCAGTTC. Translated: CASSLWGGALAEQF. The full CDR3 protein reads CASSLWGGALAEQFF.